The 31 T cell receptor beta chains presented below share a single source sample, sequenced in a study of CD8 T cell repertoires and HIV-1 epitope variants. TCRdb's table, derived via immunoSEQ multiplex PCR, lists solely in-frame clones and lacks some. The data contain 5,000 to 6,500 clones, 55% to 75% of them singletons. The antigens for these receptors are not known. The sample was cultured CD8+ T cells derived from PBMCs. The receptors originated from a male donor with HIV.

The V gene is TRBV5-5, the J gene TRBJ2-3; possible D gene TRBD1, 6 bases. There are 13 residues in the CDR3. The V end lost 4 bases, the J end lost 3 bases, and 9 bases lay between the germline ends. Germline lookup yields CDR1 SGHKS and CDR2 YYEKEE (reference sequence). CDR3 residues: CASSVTGTDTQYF. The CDR3 coding sequence is TGTGCCAGCAGCGTTACAGGGACAGATACGCAGTATTTT.

The V call is TRBV27, the J call TRBJ2-3; D may correspond to TRBD1 or TRBD2 (6 bases each). The length of the CDR3 is 15 residues. The V end was cut by 5 bases, the J end by 2 bases, with 14 bases between. Germline V gives CDR1 MNHEY, CDR2 SMNVEV (reference sequence). The CDR3 DNA is TGTGCCAGCAGTCCCCTTAGGGGGGTCACAGATACGCAGTATTTT. The encoded protein is CASSPLRGVTDTQYF.

The chain joins TRBV7-8 to TRBJ2-1, with no clear D. Between the trimmed V and J ends, which lost 5 bases and 6 bases, there was a span of 11 bases. The CDR3 runs to 13 residues. Germline CDR1 SGHVS, CDR2 FQNEAQ. The CDR3: CASSPRYVNEQFF. Here the CDR3 DNA reads TGTGCCAGCAGCCCCCGATATGTCAATGAGCAGTTCTTC.

The chain combines TRBV25-1 with TRBJ2-5; 7 bases fit TRBD1. Germline values: CDR1 MGHDK, CDR2 SYGVNS. The CDR3 runs 15 residues. V shed 2 bases, J shed 3 bases, and the junction held 6 bases outside the gene matches. CDR3 loop: CASSEHGTAEETQYF. The CDR3, as DNA: TGTGCCAGCAGTGAACACGGGACAGCTGAAGAGACCCAGTACTTC.

This clone is judged medium-sized. The rearrangement joins TRBV5-1 to TRBJ1-5; 7 nucleotides match TRBD1. CDR1 is SGHRS and CDR2 is YFSETQ in the germline V gene. CDR3 length: 13 residues. V trimming: 4 bases; J trimming: 5 bases; junction bases outside the gene matches: 3. In nucleotides, the CDR3 is TGCGCCAGCAGCCCGACAGGGCATCAGCCCCAGCATTTT. It codes for CASSPTGHQPQHF.

The chain uses TRBV19 and TRBJ1-4; D gene ambiguous. The V gene lost 5 bases and the J gene lost 6 bases, with 7 bases spanning the gap. Looked up from germline, CDR1 is LNHDA and CDR2 is SQIVND (reference sequence). CDR3 length: 12 residues. In DNA, the CDR3 is TGTGCCAGTAGTTGGGATTATGAAAAACTGTTTTTT. This encodes CASSWDYEKLFF.

This clone showed up just once. J is TRBJ2-1 and V is TRBV5-4, with D possibly TRBD1 on 6 matching bases. V lost 5 bases and J lost 10, with 13 bases in between. CDR1 and CDR2 (germline): SGHNT, YYREEE (reference sequence). The CDR3 contains 12 residues. The CDR3 here is CASSLQGREQFF. CDR3 coding DNA: TGTGCCAGCAGTTTACAGGGCAGGGAGCAGTTCTTC.

The gene calls are TRBV5-8 and TRBJ2-5; TRBD2 might be the D (6 bases). This CDR3 has 16 amino acids. V shed 4 bases and J shed 0 bases, with 16 bases lying between them. Germline lookup yields CDR1 SGHTS and CDR2 YDEGEE. CDR3 sequence: CASSPGVRSYQETQYF. CDR3 bases: TGTGCCAGCAGCCCGGGGGTCAGGTCGTACCAAGAGACCCAGTACTTC.

V usage is TRBV9 and J usage is TRBJ2-7; D is possibly TRBD2 (5 bases). The CDR3 is 15 residues long. The germline V and J ends were trimmed by 3 bases and 2 bases, with 15 bases remaining between them. Germline V lookup: CDR1 SGDLS, CDR2 YYNGEE. The CDR3 sequence: CASSATAGQAYEQYF. The CDR3 nucleotides read TGTGCCAGCAGCGCGACCGCGGGTCAGGCCTACGAGCAGTACTTC. Together with reference TRBV9 and TRBJ2-7, the CDR3 gives the full variable domain: DSGVTQTPKHLITATGQRVTLRCSPRSGDLSVYWYQQSLDQGLQFLIQYYNGEERAKGNILERFSAQQFPDLHSELNLSSLELGDSALYFCASSATAGQAYEQYFGPGTRLTVT.

In its sample, this clone was seen once. The chain couples TRBV9 to TRBJ1-1; tentatively, D is TRBD1 (6 bases). This CDR3 has 16 amino acids. V shed 2 bases and J shed 1 base, with 15 bases lying between them. Germline V CDR1 and CDR2: SGDLS, YYNGEE. CDR3 DNA: TGTGCCAGCAGCGTTTTCGATGTGACAGGGAACACTGAAGCTTTCTTT. Translation: CASSVFDVTGNTEAFF.

The chain employs TRBV28 and TRBJ2-2; 9 bases match TRBD2. Unmatched junction bases numbered 3, after V lost 4 bases and J lost 6 bases. This CDR3 has 14 amino acids. The germline V gene has CDR1 MDHEN and CDR2 SYDVKM. DNA for the CDR3: TGTGCCAGCAGTTCGGGACTAGCTTCCGGGGAGCTGTTTTTT. Its translation: CASSSGLASGELFF.

The V and J genes are TRBV27 and TRBJ1-4; tentative D call: TRBD1 (5 bases). Deletions cut 6 bases from V and 4 bases from J, with 15 bases between. Germline-derived CDR1 and CDR2 are MNHEY and SMNVEV (reference sequence). This CDR3 has 15 amino acids. The chain's CDR3 is CASSRTGTHNEKLFF. The CDR3 DNA sequence: TGTGCCAGCAGCCGTACCGGGACCCATAATGAAAAACTGTTTTTT.

J is TRBJ1-1 and V is TRBV7-9; D may be TRBD1 (5 bases). Germline V gene lookup returns CDR1 SEHNR and CDR2 FQNEAQ (reference sequence). There are 16 residues in the CDR3. V was clipped by 5 bases and J by 1 base, with 17 bases between them. The CDR3: CASSRVLGGPNTEAFF. The CDR3 DNA reads as TGTGCCAGCAGCCGGGTCCTTGGGGGACCGAACACTGAAGCTTTCTTT.

This clone was observed a handful of times. The chain links TRBV6-5 to TRBJ2-7; perhaps TRBD2 as D (6 bases). Germline values: CDR1 MNHEY, CDR2 SVGAGI. The CDR3 runs 14 residues. V lost 0 bases to trimming and J lost 2 bases, with 8 bases between them. For the CDR3, the DNA is TGTGCCAGCAGTTACTCCACGGGAGCCTACGAGCAGTACTTC. This codes for CASSYSTGAYEQYF.

The chain joins TRBV7-6 to TRBJ2-7; 9 bases align to TRBD1. V dropped 4 bases and J dropped 2; count of bases not matched to a gene: 9. The CDR3 has 16 amino acids. Germline lookup yields CDR1 SGHVS and CDR2 FNYEAQ. Here the CDR3 DNA reads TGTGCCAGCAGCTACTTGACAGGGGGGCCAACCTACGAGCAGTACTTC. This translates into CASSYLTGGPTYEQYF.

This clone was seen only a few times. The J gene is TRBJ2-1, the V gene TRBV28; tentative D call: TRBD2 (6 bases). There are 15 residues in the CDR3. V shed 3 bases and J shed 4 bases, with 13 bases lying between them. In germline, CDR1 is MDHEN, CDR2 SYDVKM. CDR3 protein: CASSFFGTSYNEQFF. The CDR3 nucleotides are TGTGCCAGCAGTTTCTTTGGGACTTCATACAATGAGCAGTTCTTC.

The chain links TRBV27 to TRBJ1-2; D perhaps matches TRBD1 (6 bases). Between the trimmed V and J ends, which lost 2 bases and 5 bases, there was a span of 12 bases. This CDR3 is built from 14 residues. Per the germline V gene, CDR1 is MNHEY and CDR2 is SMNVEV (reference sequence). DNA of the CDR3: TGTGCCAGCAGTTTAGGGCAGGGGAGGTATGGCTACACCTTC. Amino acid sequence: CASSLGQGRYGYTF.

The genes are TRBV28 and TRBJ2-7, with D tentatively TRBD2 (6 bases). Germline CDR1 reads MDHEN; CDR2 reads SYDVKM. The V end was cut by 3 bases, the J end by 2 bases, with 8 bases between. The CDR3 is made up of 13 amino acids. This CDR3 is CASSLGGTYEQYF. In nucleotides, the CDR3 is TGTGCCAGCAGTTTGGGGGGTACCTACGAGCAGTACTTC.

This clone was seen only a few times. The CDR3 loop is CASSPRQGYYGYTF. The CDR3, as DNA: TGTGCCAGCTCACCGAGGCAGGGGTACTATGGCTACACCTTC. The chain couples TRBV18 to TRBJ1-2; D might be TRBD1 (6 bases). Trimming stripped 3 bases from V and 3 bases from J, with 11 bases between. CDR1 and CDR2 from the germline V gene are KGHSH and LQKENI. The CDR3 has 14 residues.

V usage is TRBV4-3 and J usage is TRBJ2-3; D gene ambiguous. This CDR3 contains 12 residues. CDR1 LGHNA and CDR2 YSLEER come from the germline V gene. V was cut by 0 bases and J by 2 bases, with 0 bases left in between. The CDR3 region has the DNA TGCGCCAGCAGCCAAGACACAGATACGCAGTATTTT. Translated, it gives CASSQDTDTQYF.

The V call is TRBV7-3, the J call TRBJ2-5; 10 positions agree with TRBD1. The CDR3 is made up of 14 amino acids. The germline V gene encodes CDR1 SGHTA and CDR2 FQGTGA. V lost 5 bases and J lost 4; bases outside the gene matches: 4. The CDR3 is CASSPGQGLETQYF. The CDR3 region has the DNA TGTGCCAGCAGCCCGGGACAGGGGTTAGAGACCCAGTACTTC. Looking up the rest from reference TRBV7-3 and TRBJ2-5 gives the full variable domain: GAGVSQTPSNKVTEKGKYVELRCDPISGHTALYWYRQSLGQGPEFLIYFQGTGAADDSGLPNDRFFAVRPEGSVSTLKIQRTERGDSAVYLCASSPGQGLETQYFGPGTRLLVL.

The chain employs TRBV14 and TRBJ1-6; 8 bases line up with TRBD1. Germline loops: CDR1 SGHDN, CDR2 FVKESK. The CDR3 length is 15 residues. Trimming took 2 bases from V and 7 from J; bases not matched to a gene: 4. For the CDR3, the DNA is TGTGCCAGCAGCCAAACGACAGGGGCGAATTCACCCCTCCACTTT. This sequence encodes CASSQTTGANSPLHF.

This chain joins TRBV14 and TRBJ2-1, with 8 bases aligning to TRBD2. Looked up from germline, CDR1 is SGHDN and CDR2 is FVKESK. This CDR3 comprises 17 residues. V gave up 2 bases and J gave up 8 bases; unmatched junction bases: 14. The CDR3 spells CASSQTVSAGALDEQFF. CDR3 sequence (DNA): TGTGCCAGCAGCCAAACGGTTTCAGCGGGAGCATTGGATGAGCAGTTCTTC.

This sequence joins TRBV27 and TRBJ2-7, with a possible D match to TRBD1 (5 bases). The V and J ends lost 3 bases and 3 bases respectively, with 9 bases between them. This CDR3 has 13 residues. The germline V gene has CDR1 MNHEY and CDR2 SMNVEV (reference sequence). In DNA, the CDR3 is TGTGCCAGCAGTTTCGGGCAGGGCTACGAGCAGTACTTC. Residues: CASSFGQGYEQYF.

This chain links TRBV7-3 with TRBJ2-5; D gene unclear. Germline V gene data show CDR1 as SGHTA and CDR2 as FQGTGA. The CDR3 consists of 15 residues. V lost 5 bases, J lost 4 bases, and 17 bases lay in between. The CDR3 DNA is TGTGCCAGCAGCCCAACGGGTGGCCTAGGAGAGACCCAGTACTTC. It translates to CASSPTGGLGETQYF. Supplemented by reference TRBV7-3 and TRBJ2-5, the full variable domain reads GAGVSQTPSNKVTEKGKYVELRCDPISGHTALYWYRQSLGQGPEFLIYFQGTGAADDSGLPNDRFFAVRPEGSVSTLKIQRTERGDSAVYLCASSPTGGLGETQYFGPGTRLLVL.

This sequence joins TRBV7-6 and TRBJ2-5; 8 nucleotides align to TRBD1. This CDR3 comprises 17 residues. The germline CDR1 and CDR2 sequences are SGHVS and FNYEAQ. V gave up 0 bases and J gave up 4 bases; unmatched junction bases: 10. CDR3 loop: CASSLARDRSGRETQYF. CDR3 DNA: TGTGCCAGCAGCTTAGCCCGGGACAGGAGTGGGAGAGAGACCCAGTACTTC.

This clone came up once. This rearrangement joins TRBV28 to TRBJ2-7; tentatively, D is TRBD1 or TRBD2 (5 bases each). CDR3 length: 14 amino acids. Trimming removed 5 bases from V and 3 bases from J, with 14 bases in between. Per the germline V gene, CDR1 is MDHEN and CDR2 is SYDVKM. The CDR3 loop is CASSPFRDRYEQYF. In DNA, the CDR3 is TGTGCCAGCAGTCCGTTCCGGGACCGCTACGAGCAGTACTTC.

The chain employs TRBV6-5 and TRBJ1-5, with 8 bases that match TRBD1. The germline CDR1 and CDR2 sequences are MNHEY and SVGAGI. The CDR3 has 14 amino acids. Germline trimming cut 10 bases from V and 2 bases from J; bases unmatched to any gene: 7. Written as DNA, the CDR3 is TGTGCCACATCAGGGGGCGTTCGCAATCAGCCCCAGCATTTT. Protein: CATSGGVRNQPQHF.

This clone was picked up a small number of times. This chain uses TRBV7-9 with TRBJ1-4, with TRBD1 matching 7 bases. Germline lookup yields CDR1 SEHNR and CDR2 FQNEAQ (reference sequence). Germline trimming cut 3 bases from V and 3 bases from J; bases unmatched to any gene: 4. This CDR3 contains 15 residues. The DNA for the CDR3 is TGTGCCAGCAGCTTTCCGGGACAGCCTAATGAAAAACTGTTTTTT. Protein product: CASSFPGQPNEKLFF.

This clone was counted only a few times. This sequence joins TRBV9 and TRBJ2-2, with D perhaps TRBD2 (5 bases). Germline values: CDR1 SGDLS, CDR2 YYNGEE. The CDR3 is 13 residues long. V was trimmed by 5 bases and J by 6 bases, leaving 11 bases between them. The CDR3 sequence: CASSEGPAGELFF. CDR3 DNA: TGTGCCAGCAGTGAGGGTCCAGCCGGGGAGCTGTTTTTT.

The chain links TRBV29-1 to TRBJ2-7, with D maybe TRBD1 (6 bases). Trimming cost V 3 bases and J 1 base, with 10 bases left between them. CDR1 and CDR2 from the germline V gene are SQVTM and ANQGSEA. CDR3 length: 13 residues. The CDR3 DNA reads TGCAGCGTTGAGCTCGACAGGTCCTACGAGCAGTACTTC. The encoded protein is CSVELDRSYEQYF.